This TCR beta chain was captured in a study of human T cells and chemical hapten exposure. Time point reported: pre-sensitization, week 0. Documented treatment: therapeutic diphenylcyclopropenone sensitization with weekly scalp DPC. The CDR3 length is 13 residues. V lost 6 bases to trimming and J lost 5 bases, with 11 bases between them. TCRdb recomputed calls from the RACE reads with MiXCR, one row per CDR3 protein. Of about 74,000 distinct CDR3 sequences listed, around 13% were seen once; the top ten hold 4% to 6%. The source material was whole blood, sampled in connection with sensitization to the hapten diphenylcyclopropenone (DPC). The origin of this receptor is a woman in her 50s with alopecia areata. Some clones in this sample may be carry-over from other donors' samples. V usage is TRBV6-7 and J usage is TRBJ2-1; D is unresolved. TRBV6-7 qualifies as an ORF whose function is uncertain. CDR3 sequence (DNA): TGTGCCAGCAGAGACTCGAAAAACAATGAGCAGTTCTTC. This codes for CASRDSKNNEQFF.